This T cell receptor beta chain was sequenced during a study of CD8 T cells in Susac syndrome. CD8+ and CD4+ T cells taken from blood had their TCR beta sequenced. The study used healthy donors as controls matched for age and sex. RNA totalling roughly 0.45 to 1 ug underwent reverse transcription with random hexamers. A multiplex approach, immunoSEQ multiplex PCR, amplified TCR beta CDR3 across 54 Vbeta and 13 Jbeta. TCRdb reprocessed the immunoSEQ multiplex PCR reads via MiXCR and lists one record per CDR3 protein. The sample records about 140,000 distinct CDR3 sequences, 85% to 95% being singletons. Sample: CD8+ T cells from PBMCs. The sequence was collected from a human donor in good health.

The CDR3 bases are TGTGCCTGGAGTATAGACGCGGGGGTAGGAGCTTTCTTT. Translation: CAWSIDAGVGAFF. The rearrangement uses TRBV30 and TRBJ1-1, with TRBD1 as a possible D gene (5 bases). CDR1 is GTSNPN and CDR2 is SVGIG in the germline V gene (reference sequence). Between the trimmed V and J ends, which lost 2 bases and 10 bases, there was a span of 17 bases. This CDR3 has 13 residues.